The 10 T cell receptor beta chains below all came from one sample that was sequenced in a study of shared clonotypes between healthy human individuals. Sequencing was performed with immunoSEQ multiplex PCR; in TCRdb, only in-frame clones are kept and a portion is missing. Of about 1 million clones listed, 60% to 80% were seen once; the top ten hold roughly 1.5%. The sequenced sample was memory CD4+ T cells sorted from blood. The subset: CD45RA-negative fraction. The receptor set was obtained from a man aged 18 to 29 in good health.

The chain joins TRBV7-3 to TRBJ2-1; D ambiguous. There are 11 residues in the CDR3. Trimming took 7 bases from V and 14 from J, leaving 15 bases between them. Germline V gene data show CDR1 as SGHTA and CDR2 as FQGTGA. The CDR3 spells CASTVVADEFF. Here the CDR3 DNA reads TGTGCCAGCACCGTAGTGGCAGATGAGTTCTTC.

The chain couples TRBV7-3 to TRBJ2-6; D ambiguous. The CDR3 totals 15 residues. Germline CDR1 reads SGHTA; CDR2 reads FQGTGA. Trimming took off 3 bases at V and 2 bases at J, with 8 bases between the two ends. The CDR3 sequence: CASSFPGPGANVLTF. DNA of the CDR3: TGTGCCAGCAGCTTCCCGGGCCCTGGGGCCAACGTCCTGACTTTC.

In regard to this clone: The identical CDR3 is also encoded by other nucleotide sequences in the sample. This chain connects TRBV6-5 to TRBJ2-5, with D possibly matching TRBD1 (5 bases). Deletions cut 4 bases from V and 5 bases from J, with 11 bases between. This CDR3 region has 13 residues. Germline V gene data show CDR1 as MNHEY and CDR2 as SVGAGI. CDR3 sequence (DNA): TGTGCCAGCAGTTCCAGGGTTCCCGAGACCCAGTACTTC. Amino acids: CASSSRVPETQYF.

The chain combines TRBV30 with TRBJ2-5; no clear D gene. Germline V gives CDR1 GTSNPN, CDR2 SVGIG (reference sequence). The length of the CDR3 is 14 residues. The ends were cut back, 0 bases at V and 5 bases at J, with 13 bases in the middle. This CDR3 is CAWSVGLPVETQYF. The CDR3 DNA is TGTGCCTGGAGTGTAGGCCTCCCCGTGGAGACCCAGTACTTC.

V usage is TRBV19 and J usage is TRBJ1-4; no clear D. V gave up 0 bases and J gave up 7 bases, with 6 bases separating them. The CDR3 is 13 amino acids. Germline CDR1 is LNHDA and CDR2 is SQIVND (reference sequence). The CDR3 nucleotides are TGTGCCAGTAGTATAGAGCCGGGTGAAAAACTGTTTTTT. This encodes CASSIEPGEKLFF.

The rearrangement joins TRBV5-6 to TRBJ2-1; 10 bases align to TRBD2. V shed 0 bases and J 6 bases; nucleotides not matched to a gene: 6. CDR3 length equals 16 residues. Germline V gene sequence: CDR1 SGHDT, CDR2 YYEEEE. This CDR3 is CASSLARLAGANEQFF. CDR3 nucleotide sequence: TGTGCCAGCAGCTTGGCGAGGCTAGCGGGGGCCAATGAGCAGTTCTTC.

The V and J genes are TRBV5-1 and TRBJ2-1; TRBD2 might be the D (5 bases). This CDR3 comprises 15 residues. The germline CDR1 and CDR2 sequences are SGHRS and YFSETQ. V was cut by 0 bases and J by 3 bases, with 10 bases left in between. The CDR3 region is CASSLDSASYNEQFF. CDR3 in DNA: TGCGCCAGCAGCTTGGATAGCGCCAGCTACAATGAGCAGTTCTTC.

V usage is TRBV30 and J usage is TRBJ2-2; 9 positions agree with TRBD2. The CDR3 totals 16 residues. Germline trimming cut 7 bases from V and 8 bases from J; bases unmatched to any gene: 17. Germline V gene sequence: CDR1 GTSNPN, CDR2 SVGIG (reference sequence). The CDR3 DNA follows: TGTGCCTACTACCGGGTAGCGGGGGATACGACTGGGGAGCTGTTTTTT. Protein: CAYYRVAGDTTGELFF.

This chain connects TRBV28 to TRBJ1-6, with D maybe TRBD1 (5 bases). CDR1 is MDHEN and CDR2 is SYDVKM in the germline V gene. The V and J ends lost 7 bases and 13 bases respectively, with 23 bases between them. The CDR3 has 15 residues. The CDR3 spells CASTVLLGGDFPLHF. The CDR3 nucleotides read TGTGCCAGCACCGTCCTTCTGGGGGGAGATTTTCCCCTCCACTTT.

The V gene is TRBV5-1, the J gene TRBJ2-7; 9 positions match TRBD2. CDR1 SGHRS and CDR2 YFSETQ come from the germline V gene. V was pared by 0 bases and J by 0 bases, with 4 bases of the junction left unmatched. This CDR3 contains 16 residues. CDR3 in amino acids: CASSLGASGISYEQYF. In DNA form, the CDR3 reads TGCGCCAGCAGCTTGGGGGCTAGCGGGATCTCCTACGAGCAGTACTTC.